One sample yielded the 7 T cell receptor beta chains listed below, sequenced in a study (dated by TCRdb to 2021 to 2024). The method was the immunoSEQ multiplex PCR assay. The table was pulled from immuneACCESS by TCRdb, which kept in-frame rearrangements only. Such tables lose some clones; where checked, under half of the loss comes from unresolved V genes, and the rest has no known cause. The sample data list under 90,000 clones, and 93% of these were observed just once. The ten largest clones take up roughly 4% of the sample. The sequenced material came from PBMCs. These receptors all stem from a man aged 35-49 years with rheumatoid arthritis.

The CDR3 is CASSQISRASGRRSTDTQYF. Here the CDR3 DNA reads TGTGCCAGCAGCCAGATTTCAAGGGCTAGCGGGAGGCGAAGCACAGATACGCAGTATTTT. This chain joins TRBV3-1 (or the pseudogene TRBV3-2) and TRBJ2-3; TRBD2 matches at 11 bases. The junction had 14 bases not matched to a gene; V was cut back by 3 bases and J by 0 bases. This CDR3 has 20 amino acids. CDR1 is LGHDT, CDR2 YNNKEL, per germline (reference sequence).

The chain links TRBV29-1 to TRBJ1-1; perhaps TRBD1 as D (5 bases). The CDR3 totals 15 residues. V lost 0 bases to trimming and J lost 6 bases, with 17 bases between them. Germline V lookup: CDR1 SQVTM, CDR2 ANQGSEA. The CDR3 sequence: CSVEDQHRQGAEAFF. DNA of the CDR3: TGCAGCGTTGAAGATCAACACAGGCAGGGCGCTGAAGCTTTCTTT.

In nucleotides, the CDR3 is TGTGCCAGCAGCCCCCTTGCAGGGGTCTATGGCTACACCTTC. As protein: CASSPLAGVYGYTF. The chain combines TRBV11-2 with TRBJ1-2; D possibly corresponds to TRBD1 (6 bases). V was cut by 5 bases and J by 4 bases, with 14 bases left in between. Germline V gives CDR1 SGHAT, CDR2 FQNNGV. CDR3 length: 14 amino acids.

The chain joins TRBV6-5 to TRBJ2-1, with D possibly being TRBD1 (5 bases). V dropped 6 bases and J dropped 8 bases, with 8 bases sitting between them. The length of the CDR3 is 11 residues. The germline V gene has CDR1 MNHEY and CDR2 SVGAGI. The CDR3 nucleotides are TGTGCCAGCAGGGTAGGGGATGAGCAGTTCTTC. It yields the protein CASRVGDEQFF.

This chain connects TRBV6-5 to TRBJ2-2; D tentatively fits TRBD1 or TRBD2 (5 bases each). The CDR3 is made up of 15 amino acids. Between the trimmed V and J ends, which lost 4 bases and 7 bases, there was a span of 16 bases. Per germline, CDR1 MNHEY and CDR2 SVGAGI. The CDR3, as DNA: TGTGCCAGCAGTTTACCAGGGAGATTCGGCGGGGAGCTGTTTTTT. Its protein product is CASSLPGRFGGELFF.

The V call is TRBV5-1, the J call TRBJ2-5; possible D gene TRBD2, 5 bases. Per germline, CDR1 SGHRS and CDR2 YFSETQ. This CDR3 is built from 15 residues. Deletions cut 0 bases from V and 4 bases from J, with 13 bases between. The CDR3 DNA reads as TGCGCCAGCAGCTTGGGGAAGGGTGAGGGAGAGACCCAGTACTTC. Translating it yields CASSLGKGEGETQYF.

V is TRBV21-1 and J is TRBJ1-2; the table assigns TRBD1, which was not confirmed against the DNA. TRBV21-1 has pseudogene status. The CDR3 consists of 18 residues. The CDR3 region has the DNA TGTGCCAGCAGCAAAGCTTTAAAGGACAGGGACGGAGTCTATGGCTACACCTTC. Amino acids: CASSKALKDRDGVYGYTF.